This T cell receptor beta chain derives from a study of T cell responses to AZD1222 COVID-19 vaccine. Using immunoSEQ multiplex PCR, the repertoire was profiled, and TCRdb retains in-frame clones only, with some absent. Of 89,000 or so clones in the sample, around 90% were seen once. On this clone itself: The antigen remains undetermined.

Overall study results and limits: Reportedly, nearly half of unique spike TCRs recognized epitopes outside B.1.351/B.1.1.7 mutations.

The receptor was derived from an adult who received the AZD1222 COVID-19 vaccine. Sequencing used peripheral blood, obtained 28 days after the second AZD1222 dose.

The CDR3, as DNA: TGTGCCAGCAGTCGGGGCTTGATGGGGACCTACGAGCAGTACTTC. This codes for CASSRGLMGTYEQYF. This chain joins TRBV28 and TRBJ2-7; D possibly matches TRBD1 or TRBD2 (5 bases each). V was pared by 5 bases and J by 2 bases, with 16 bases between. The CDR3 sequence is 15 residues long. Germline CDR1 MDHEN, CDR2 SYDVKM.